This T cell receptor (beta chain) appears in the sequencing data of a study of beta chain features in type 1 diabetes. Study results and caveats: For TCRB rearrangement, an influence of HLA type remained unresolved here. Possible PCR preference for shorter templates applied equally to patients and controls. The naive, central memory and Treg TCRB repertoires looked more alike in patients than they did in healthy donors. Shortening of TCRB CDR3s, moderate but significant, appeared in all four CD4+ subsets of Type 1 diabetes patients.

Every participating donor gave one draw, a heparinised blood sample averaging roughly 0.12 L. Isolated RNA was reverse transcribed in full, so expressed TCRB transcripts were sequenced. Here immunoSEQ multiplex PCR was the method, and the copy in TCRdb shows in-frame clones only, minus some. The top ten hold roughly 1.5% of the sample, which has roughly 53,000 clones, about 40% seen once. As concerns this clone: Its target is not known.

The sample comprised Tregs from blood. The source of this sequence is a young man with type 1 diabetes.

The CDR3 loop reads CASNKDRNTEAFF. The CDR3 DNA sequence: TGTGCCAGCAACAAAGACAGGAACACTGAAGCTTTCTTT. The chain recombines TRBV5-6 with TRBJ1-1, with D possibly TRBD1 on 5 matching bases. This CDR3 has 13 residues. The germline CDR1 and CDR2 sequences are SGHDT and YYEEEE. The germline V and J ends were trimmed by 6 bases and 1 base, with 10 bases remaining between them.